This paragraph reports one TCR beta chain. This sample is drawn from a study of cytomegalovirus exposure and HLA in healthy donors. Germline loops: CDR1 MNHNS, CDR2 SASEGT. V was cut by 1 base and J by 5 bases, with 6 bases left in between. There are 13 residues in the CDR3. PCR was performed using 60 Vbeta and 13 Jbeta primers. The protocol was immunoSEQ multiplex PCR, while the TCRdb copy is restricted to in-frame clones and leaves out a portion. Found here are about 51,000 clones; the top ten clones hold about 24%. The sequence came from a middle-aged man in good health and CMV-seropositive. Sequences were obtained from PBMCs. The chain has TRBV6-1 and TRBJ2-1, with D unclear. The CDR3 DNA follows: TGTGCCAGCAGTGAAGGGCCACACAATGAGCAGTTCTTC. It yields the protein CASSEGPHNEQFF.